The 19 T cell receptor beta chains below come from one sample, sequenced in a study of blood T cells in healthy people across ages. A sample-barcoded 5' primer and a J-beta primer mix were used in a second PCR of roughly 6 to 11 cycles. TCRdb called the 5' RACE reads again in MiXCR, with one record for every CDR3 protein. The profile covers roughly 1,700,000 distinct CDR3 sequences, with 28% appearing a single time and around 7.7% taken by the ten largest. The sequenced sample consisted of blood. The receptors derive from a woman in her twenties or thirties in good health.

This clonotype appeared a few times. The CDR3 DNA is TGTGCCAGCAGTTCAGACAGGGGTACTCGGGAGACCCAGTACTTC. Translation gives CASSSDRGTRETQYF. V is TRBV12-3 or TRBV12-4 and J is TRBJ2-7; 8 nucleotides match TRBD1. The DNA end lines up better with TRBJ2-5; the J call may be wrong. CDR3 length: 15 residues.

This clonotype was detected only a few times. The chain combines TRBV5-1 with TRBJ1-2; the D is unclear. The CDR3 contains 14 residues. Trimming shortened V by 3 bases and J by 5 bases, and 14 bases separated the two germline ends. Germline V gene sequence: CDR1 SGHRS, CDR2 YFSETQ. DNA of the CDR3: TGCGCCAGCAGCTCGGCAGGACGCGGATATGGCTACACCTTC. Residues: CASSSAGRGYGYTF.

This clonotype was seen many times. In DNA form, the CDR3 reads TGCAGTGCTAGTGGGGGAGTCTACAATGAGCAGTTCTTC. Its translation: CSASGGVYNEQFF. The chain recombines TRBV20-1 with TRBJ2-1, with D perhaps being TRBD1 or TRBD2 (5 bases each). Germline CDR1 and CDR2: DFQATT and SNEGSKA (reference sequence). The V end was cut by 3 bases, the J end by 3 bases, with 9 bases between. This CDR3 region has 13 residues.

The chain links TRBV5-1 to TRBJ2-7; 9 bases match TRBD1. The CDR3 loop spans 14 amino acids. Per the germline V gene, CDR1 is SGHRS and CDR2 is YFSETQ. V lost 4 bases, J lost 9 bases, and 11 bases stayed unmatched. Written as DNA, the CDR3 is TGCGCCAGCAGCGGGGGACAGGGAGGAGGAGGGCAGTACTTC. Translating it yields CASSGGQGGGGQYF. The full variable domain, rest sourced from reference TRBV5-1 and TRBJ2-7, is KAGVTQTPRYLIKTRGQQVTLSCSPISGHRSVSWYQQTPGQGLQFLFEYFSETQRNKGNFPGRFSGRQFSNSRSEMNVSTLELGDSALYLCASSGGQGGGGQYFGPGTRLTVT.

This clonotype was found a few times. The chain joins TRBV7-2 to TRBJ1-1; 10 bases align to TRBD1. CDR1 and CDR2 from the germline V gene are SGHTA and FQGNSA. Trimming at V came to 5 bases and at J to 10 bases, leaving 10 bases not matched to a gene. CDR3 length: 14 amino acids. In DNA form, the CDR3 reads TGTGCCAGCAGCGAACGACAGGGGGCTTGGGTAGCTTTCTTT. Translating it yields CASSERQGAWVAFF.

This clonotype has just a few counts. The genes are TRBV7-6 and TRBJ2-1; perhaps TRBD2 as D (5 bases). The CDR3 runs to 14 residues. The germline V gene encodes CDR1 SGHVS and CDR2 FNYEAQ. V shed 0 bases and J shed 10 bases, with 13 bases lying between them. The chain's CDR3 is CASSLASLAPEQFF. CDR3 sequence (DNA): TGTGCCAGCAGCTTAGCGAGCCTAGCCCCCGAGCAGTTCTTC.

V is TRBV18 and J is TRBJ1-2; D gene uncertain. This CDR3 region has 15 residues. The V and J ends lost 2 bases and 0 bases respectively, with 10 bases between them. CDR1 and CDR2 (germline): KGHSH, LQKENI. CDR3 in DNA: TGTGCCAGCTCACCATCCGGAAGAGCTAACTATGGCTACACCTTC. This encodes CASSPSGRANYGYTF. The full variable domain, its missing parts supplied by reference TRBV18 and TRBJ1-2, is NAGVMQNPRHLVRRRGQEARLRCSPMKGHSHVYWYRQLPEEGLKFMVYLQKENIIDESGMPKERFSAEFPKEGPSILRIQQVVRGDSAAYFCASSPSGRANYGYTFGSGTRLTVV.

The gene calls are TRBV10-3 and TRBJ2-7; perhaps D is TRBD1 or TRBD2 (5 bases each). CDR1 ENHRY and CDR2 SYGVKD come from the germline V gene. Trimming took off 0 bases at V and 6 bases at J, with 15 bases between the two ends. This CDR3 region has 15 residues. Here the CDR3 DNA reads TGTGCCATCAGTGAGTCTGTAGGGACGCCTGGCGAGCAGTACTTC. Translation: CAISESVGTPGEQYF.

This clonotype was picked up many times. The rearrangement uses TRBV12-3 or TRBV12-4 and TRBJ2-7, with D possibly being TRBD2 (5 bases). This CDR3 comprises 14 residues. V lost 6 bases and J 6 bases, leaving 18 bases between the germline ends. The CDR3 protein is CASRIDYVGGEQYF. The DNA of the CDR3 is TGTGCCAGCAGAATCGACTACGTCGGAGGCGAGCAGTACTTC.

This clonotype was seen a few times. The V and J genes are TRBV10-3 and TRBJ2-2; 7 bases line up with TRBD2. The germline gives CDR1 ENHRY, CDR2 SYGVKD. This CDR3 has 14 amino acids. V shed 6 bases and J 1 base; nucleotides not matched to a gene: 2. The CDR3 spells CAIRGGVNTGELFF. Written as DNA, the CDR3 is TGTGCCATCAGGGGGGGGGTGAACACCGGGGAGCTGTTTTTT.

This clonotype came up many times. This chain uses TRBV20-1 with TRBJ2-5; 7 nucleotides agree with TRBD2. Trimming at V came to 3 bases and at J to 2 bases, leaving 9 bases not matched to a gene. The CDR3 has 15 residues. CDR1 and CDR2 (germline): DFQATT, SNEGSKA (reference sequence). The CDR3 loop is CSARGPLADQETQYF. In nucleotides, the CDR3 is TGCAGTGCTAGGGGACCTCTAGCGGATCAAGAGACCCAGTACTTC.

The chain couples TRBV29-1 to TRBJ1-6; a possible D gene is TRBD1 (6 bases). Deletions cut 5 bases from V and 6 bases from J, with 11 bases between. Germline V CDR1 and CDR2: SQVTM, ANQGSEA. The CDR3 consists of 13 residues. CDR3 sequence (DNA): TGCAGCGTTAAACAGGGCTCTAATTCACCCCTCCACTTT. Translating it yields CSVKQGSNSPLHF.

V is TRBV2 and J is TRBJ2-4; 7 bases fit TRBD2. This CDR3 has 15 residues. J gave up 0 bases and V 8 bases, and 7 bases lay outside the gene matches. The germline V gene has CDR1 SNHLY and CDR2 FYNNEI. In DNA, the CDR3 is TGTGCCAGCTATACTAGCGTCTTAGCCAAAAACATTCAGTACTTC. Translating gives CASYTSVLAKNIQYF.

Notes on this clonotype: The junction differs from germline at one of its ends, possibly a read error. The genes are TRBV7-9 and TRBJ2-3, with D unclear. The germline V gene encodes CDR1 SEHNR and CDR2 FQNEAQ (reference sequence). The CDR3 runs 13 residues. The CDR3 reads CVSSAGPTDTQYF. The CDR3 region has the DNA TGTGTCAGCAGCGCCGGGCCCACAGATACGCAGTATTTT. The entire variable domain, with the rest obtained from reference TRBV7-9 and TRBJ2-3, is as follows: DTGVSQNPRHKITKRGQNVTFRCDPISEHNRLYWYRQTLGQGPEFLTYFQNEAQLEKSRLLSDRFSAERPKGSFSTLEIQRTEQGDSAMYLCVSSAGPTDTQYFGPGTRLTVL.

This clonotype has more than one count but fewer than ten. This chain joins TRBV6-2 or TRBV6-3 and TRBJ2-1; D is unresolved. Trimming stripped 7 bases from V and 0 bases from J, with 10 bases between. Germline lookup yields CDR1 MNHEY and CDR2 SVGEGT. This CDR3 is built from 14 residues. DNA for the CDR3: TGTGCCAGCACCCCCCTTCCCTCCTACAATGAGCAGTTCTTC. It specifies CASTPLPSYNEQFF.

This chain links TRBV12-3 or TRBV12-4 with TRBJ2-1; unclear D gene. CDR3 size: 14 residues. The ends were cut back, 11 bases at V and 0 bases at J, with 14 bases in the middle. The CDR3 DNA is TGTGCCCTCCTCGCACTATGCTCCTACAATGAGCAGTTCTTC. Its protein product is CALLALCSYNEQFF.

The chain recombines TRBV28 with TRBJ2-1; 8 bases match TRBD2. CDR3 length: 14 amino acids. Germline V gene lookup returns CDR1 MDHEN and CDR2 SYDVKM. The V segment lost 6 bases and the J segment 8 bases; nucleotides outside the gene matches: 9. CDR3 DNA sequence: TGTGCCAGCAGGACCGGGACTAGGAGGCATGAGCAGTTCTTC. It codes for CASRTGTRRHEQFF. The full variable domain, in which reference TRBV28 and TRBJ2-1 provide the parts outside the CDR3, is DVKVTQSSRYLVKRTGEKVFLECVQDMDHENMFWYRQDPGLGLRLIYFSYDVKMKEKGDIPEGYSVSREKKERFSLILESASTNQTSMYLCASRTGTRRHEQFFGPGTRLTVL.

The genes are TRBV29-1 and TRBJ1-2; the match to TRBD1 covers 9 bases. This CDR3 contains 13 residues. The trim removed 4 bases at V and 4 bases at J, leaving 4 bases unmatched. Germline V CDR1 and CDR2: SQVTM, ANQGSEA. The chain's CDR3 is CSVVGTGSYGYTF. The CDR3 DNA follows: TGCAGCGTTGTGGGGACAGGGAGCTATGGCTACACCTTC.

The chain joins TRBV7-2 to TRBJ1-2; TRBD1 agrees at 10 bases. The CDR3 totals 16 residues. Germline V gene lookup returns CDR1 SGHTA and CDR2 FQGNSA. Germline trimming cut 6 bases from V and 1 base from J; bases unmatched to any gene: 8. The CDR3 nucleotides read TGTGCCAGCAGAAAAAGACAGGGGGCGGGTAACTATGGCTACACCTTC. Its translation: CASRKRQGAGNYGYTF. The full variable domain, with the rest looked up from reference TRBV7-2 and TRBJ1-2, is GAGVSQSPSNKVTEKGKDVELRCDPISGHTALYWYRQSLGQGLEFLIYFQGNSAPDKSGLPSDRFSAERTGGSVSTLTIQRTQQEDSAVYLCASRKRQGAGNYGYTFGSGTRLTVV.